These 23 T cell receptor beta chains came from one sample sequenced in a study of T cells in Graves' hyperthyroidism and ophthalmopathy. Amplified TCR beta CDR3 regions came from RNA transcripts. The HTBI set primed first-round TCR CDR3 RT-PCR. TCRdb re-called the multiplex PCR reads with MiXCR, one entry per CDR3 protein. The sample carries hundreds of thousands of distinct CDR3 sequences, less than 25% recorded once. Sequences were obtained from blood. Every receptor here comes from a man younger than 45 with Graves' ophthalmopathy.

This rearrangement joins TRBV27 to TRBJ1-1; 7 nucleotides agree with TRBD1. The CDR3 contains 16 residues. With 3 bases clipped from V and 0 bases from J, the junction kept 7 bases outside the gene matches. Germline V gene lookup returns CDR1 MNHEY and CDR2 SMNVEV (reference sequence). DNA for the CDR3: TGTGCCAGCAGTTTGACGACAGGGTATATGAACACTGAAGCTTTCTTT. This encodes CASSLTTGYMNTEAFF.

V gene TRBV4-2 combines with J gene TRBJ1-1; D may be TRBD1 (5 bases). V was pared by 1 base and J by 1 base, with 10 bases between. In germline, CDR1 is LGHNA, CDR2 YNFKEQ. This CDR3 region has 15 residues. Written as DNA, the CDR3 is TGTGCCAGCAGCCAAGGGGTGGGGACGAACACTGAAGCTTTCTTT. Its protein is CASSQGVGTNTEAFF.

Details on this clonotype: At one of its ends the junction is not consistent with the germline gene, which may arise from a read error. The genes are TRBV6-2 or TRBV6-3 and TRBJ1-5; possible D gene TRBD1, 5 bases. This CDR3 comprises 15 residues. Germline lookup yields CDR1 MNHEY and CDR2 SVGEGT. The CDR3 here is CVSSARDGANQPQHF. CDR3 nucleotides: TGTGTCAGCAGTGCCCGGGACGGCGCCAATCAGCCCCAGCATTTT.

This clonotype was observed a few times. The rearrangement joins TRBV20-1 to TRBJ1-5, with 7 bases lining up with TRBD1. Trimming cost V 4 bases and J 6 bases; bases outside gene matches: 6. Germline V gene data show CDR1 as DFQATT and CDR2 as SNEGSKA (reference sequence). The CDR3 extends over 13 amino acids. The CDR3 here is CSAKYRGGQPQHF. The CDR3 coding sequence is TGCAGTGCTAAATACAGGGGAGGTCAGCCCCAGCATTTT.

The J gene is TRBJ2-1, the V gene TRBV15, with 8 bases identical to TRBD2. V was pared by 5 bases and J by 5 bases, with 5 bases of the junction left unmatched. The CDR3 consists of 14 residues. The germline V gene encodes CDR1 LNHNV and CDR2 YYDKDF (reference sequence). This chain's CDR3 is CATSVAGSNNEQFF. The CDR3 DNA is TGTGCCACCAGCGTAGCGGGAAGTAACAATGAGCAGTTCTTC.

This clonotype was observed a handful of times. This rearrangement joins TRBV6-2 or TRBV6-3 to TRBJ2-3; D may be TRBD1 (6 bases). Trimming removed 2 bases from V and 4 bases from J, with 13 bases in between. Germline values: CDR1 MNHEY, CDR2 SVGEGT. The CDR3 runs to 15 residues. Written as DNA, the CDR3 is TGTGCCAGCAGTTACAGGGGGAACGGCGCAGATACGCAGTATTTT. Protein product: CASSYRGNGADTQYF.

This clonotype was observed many times. CDR3 region: CASSAGDRATSYEQYF. CDR3 in DNA: TGTGCCAGCAGTGCCGGAGACAGGGCTACCTCCTACGAGCAGTACTTC. The genes are TRBV28 and TRBJ2-7; 7 nucleotides match TRBD1. The germline CDR1 and CDR2 sequences are MDHEN and SYDVKM. The length of the CDR3 is 16 residues. V shed 5 bases and J 0 bases; nucleotides not matched to a gene: 10.

This clonotype appeared many times. J is TRBJ2-7 and V is TRBV20-1; TRBD2 is a possible D gene (5 bases). Trimming removed 1 base from V and 3 bases from J, with 7 bases in between. The CDR3 totals 12 residues. Germline CDR1 DFQATT, CDR2 SNEGSKA (reference sequence). The CDR3, as DNA: TGCAGTGCTAGAGGCCGGGACTACGAGCAGTACTTC. Translation: CSARGRDYEQYF.

Ten or more counts support this clonotype. J is TRBJ2-2 and V is TRBV11-2; D gene uncertain. The V end lost 4 bases, the J end lost 3 bases, and 9 bases lay between the germline ends. The germline gives CDR1 SGHAT, CDR2 FQNNGV. CDR3 size: 14 residues. CDR3 nucleotides: TGTGCCAGCAGCTCCTTAATGGACACCGGGGAGCTGTTTTTT. This encodes CASSSLMDTGELFF.

This clonotype appeared a few times. The chain carries TRBV9 and TRBJ2-1, with D possibly TRBD2 on 6 matching bases. V lost 3 bases, J lost 6 bases, and 28 bases lay in between. In germline, CDR1 is SGDLS, CDR2 YYNGEE. This CDR3 contains 19 residues. The CDR3 loop is CASSGMTDNREYTANEQFF. The CDR3 region has the DNA TGTGCCAGCAGCGGGATGACTGATAATCGGGAGTATACGGCCAATGAGCAGTTCTTC.

This chain joins TRBV24-1 and TRBJ2-3, with D tentatively TRBD1 or TRBD2 (5 bases each). In germline, CDR1 is KGHDR, CDR2 SFDVKD. V dropped 3 bases and J dropped 4 bases, with 13 bases sitting between them. CDR3 size: 15 residues. CDR3 amino acids: CATSDAAGRSDTQYF. CDR3 bases: TGTGCCACCAGTGATGCGGCAGGGAGATCAGATACGCAGTATTTT.

The rearrangement joins TRBV20-1 to TRBJ2-3; 13 nucleotides line up with TRBD2. After removal of 3 bases from V and 1 base from J, the junction contained 13 bases not matched to a gene. Germline V lookup: CDR1 DFQATT, CDR2 SNEGSKA (reference sequence). The CDR3 contains 19 residues. The CDR3 spells CSASRWTSGSDGGTDTQYF. CDR3 coding DNA: TGCAGTGCTAGCAGATGGACTAGCGGGAGTGATGGGGGCACAGATACGCAGTATTTT.

The chain recombines TRBV14 with TRBJ2-1; D is unresolved. The CDR3 loop spans 16 amino acids. V was clipped by 1 base and J by 2 bases, with 12 bases between them. Germline CDR1 reads SGHDN; CDR2 reads FVKESK. As DNA, the CDR3 is TGTGCCAGCAGCCAAGGAGCAACGTATCCCTACAATGAGCAGTTCTTC. Protein: CASSQGATYPYNEQFF.

In its sample, this clonotype was seen many times. The chain carries TRBV6-2 or TRBV6-3 and TRBJ2-7; 9 positions match TRBD1. The V and J ends lost 4 bases and 2 bases, in that order; junction bases with no gene match: 3. Per the germline V gene, CDR1 is MNHEY and CDR2 is SVGEGT. The CDR3 consists of 14 residues. CDR3 region: CASSSWTGAYEQYF. CDR3 bases: TGTGCCAGCAGTTCCTGGACAGGGGCCTACGAGCAGTACTTC.

CDR3 sequence reads: CASSVVPGTDEQFF. The CDR3 DNA is TGTGCCAGCAGCGTAGTCCCGGGAACGGATGAGCAGTTCTTC. The chain recombines TRBV9 with TRBJ2-1; D may be TRBD2 (5 bases). Deletions cut 0 bases from V and 8 bases from J, with 12 bases between. The CDR3 consists of 14 residues. In germline, CDR1 is SGDLS, CDR2 YYNGEE.

The chain is built from TRBV6-2 or TRBV6-3 and TRBJ1-1, with D tentatively TRBD1 (6 bases). Trimming removed 0 bases at V and 7 bases at J, with 21 bases between. CDR3 length: 17 amino acids. The germline gives CDR1 MNHEY, CDR2 SVGEGT. The CDR3 region has the DNA TGTGCCAGCAGTTACTCGATAGGGACACTACAAGCGGGTGAAGCTTTCTTT. It specifies CASSYSIGTLQAGEAFF.

This clonotype was observed a handful of times. The chain joins TRBV12-3 or TRBV12-4 to TRBJ1-6; a weak D match, TRBD1 (5 bases). V was trimmed by 3 bases and J by 0 bases, leaving 6 bases between them. CDR3 length equals 15 residues. CDR3 DNA: TGTGCCAGCAGTTTCGGGGGCTCCTATAATTCACCCCTCCACTTT. It translates to CASSFGGSYNSPLHF.

This clonotype occurred a few times. The chain recombines TRBV9 with TRBJ2-2, with 10 bases that match TRBD1. Germline CDR1 is SGDLS and CDR2 is YYNGEE. V lost 3 bases, J lost 0 bases, and 5 bases stayed unmatched. The CDR3 covers 17 residues. CDR3 in amino acids: CASSGRQGASNTGELFF. DNA for the CDR3: TGTGCCAGCAGCGGCCGACAGGGGGCCTCGAACACCGGGGAGCTGTTTTTT. The whole variable domain, filled in from reference TRBV9 and TRBJ2-2, reads DSGVTQTPKHLITATGQRVTLRCSPRSGDLSVYWYQQSLDQGLQFLIQYYNGEERAKGNILERFSAQQFPDLHSELNLSSLELGDSALYFCASSGRQGASNTGELFFGEGSRLTVL.

This clonotype was seen more than once but under ten times. The rearrangement uses TRBV20-1 and TRBJ2-2, with TRBD2 matching 9 bases. The germline gives CDR1 DFQATT, CDR2 SNEGSKA (reference sequence). The CDR3 covers 16 residues. V lost 5 bases and J lost 0; bases outside the gene matches: 7. The CDR3 DNA sequence: TGCAGTGCTGAGGCGGGAGGGTTCGCGAACACCGGGGAGCTGTTTTTT. Protein product: CSAEAGGFANTGELFF.

This clonotype was seen many times. V is TRBV12-3 or TRBV12-4 and J is TRBJ2-5; possibly TRBD1 for D (5 bases). This CDR3 spans 14 amino acids. Trimming removed 2 bases from V and 5 bases from J, with 12 bases in between. The CDR3 protein is CASSLPGMVETQYF. CDR3 DNA sequence: TGTGCCAGCAGTTTACCAGGGATGGTGGAGACCCAGTACTTC.

The rearrangement joins TRBV7-3 to TRBJ2-1; the D gene is possibly TRBD2 (6 bases). Trimming shortened V by 4 bases and J by 7 bases, and 11 bases separated the two germline ends. Per the germline V gene, CDR1 is SGHTA and CDR2 is FQGTGA. This CDR3 is built from 13 residues. The DNA of the CDR3 is TGTGCCAGCAGCTCTAGCGAGAGGAATGAGCAGTTCTTC. This gives the protein CASSSSERNEQFF.

This clonotype was observed a few times. This chain uses TRBV24-1 with TRBJ1-5, with D unclear. This CDR3 has 13 amino acids. Germline values: CDR1 KGHDR, CDR2 SFDVKD. Trimming left V 9 bases short and J 2 bases short, with 10 bases between. CDR3 coding DNA: TGTGCCACCGGCATGGGAGGCAATCAGCCCCAGCATTTT. Its translation is CATGMGGNQPQHF.

This chain joins TRBV7-2 and TRBJ1-2; no reliable D call. This CDR3 has 15 residues. From germline, CDR1 is SGHTA and CDR2 FQGNSA. Between the trimmed V and J ends, which lost 1 base and 4 bases, there was a span of 13 bases. CDR3 nucleotide sequence: TGTGCCAGCAGCTTAGGTCCAGCCCGGGGCTATGGCTACACCTTC. Translating gives CASSLGPARGYGYTF. The whole variable domain, remainder taken from reference TRBV7-2 and TRBJ1-2, is GAGVSQSPSNKVTEKGKDVELRCDPISGHTALYWYRQSLGQGLEFLIYFQGNSAPDKSGLPSDRFSAERTGGSVSTLTIQRTQQEDSAVYLCASSLGPARGYGYTFGSGTRLTVV.